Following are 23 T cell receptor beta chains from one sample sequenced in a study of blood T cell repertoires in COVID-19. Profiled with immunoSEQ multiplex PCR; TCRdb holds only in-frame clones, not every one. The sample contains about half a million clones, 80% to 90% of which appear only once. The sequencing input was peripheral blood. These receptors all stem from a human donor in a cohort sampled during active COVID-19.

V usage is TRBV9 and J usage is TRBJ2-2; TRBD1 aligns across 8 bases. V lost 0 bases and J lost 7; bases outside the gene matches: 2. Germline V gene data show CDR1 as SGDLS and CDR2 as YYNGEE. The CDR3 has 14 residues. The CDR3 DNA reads TGTGCCAGCAGCGTAGCAGGGGGCTTCGGGGAGCTGTTTTTT. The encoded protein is CASSVAGGFGELFF.

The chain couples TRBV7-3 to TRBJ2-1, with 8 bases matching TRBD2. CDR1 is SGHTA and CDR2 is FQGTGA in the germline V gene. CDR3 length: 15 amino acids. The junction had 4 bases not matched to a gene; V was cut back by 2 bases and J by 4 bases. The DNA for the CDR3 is TGTGCCAGCAGCTTAGTCAGCGGGAGTTACAATGAGCAGTTCTTC. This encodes CASSLVSGSYNEQFF.

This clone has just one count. CDR3 nucleotide sequence: TGTGCCAGCAGCTTAGGGGCAAACACCTACGAGCAGTACTTC. Protein sequence: CASSLGANTYEQYF. The chain is built from TRBV7-9 and TRBJ2-7; D gene unclear. This CDR3 spans 14 amino acids. The germline V and J ends were trimmed by 1 base and 2 bases, with 9 bases remaining between them. Germline loops: CDR1 SEHNR, CDR2 FQNEAQ (reference sequence).

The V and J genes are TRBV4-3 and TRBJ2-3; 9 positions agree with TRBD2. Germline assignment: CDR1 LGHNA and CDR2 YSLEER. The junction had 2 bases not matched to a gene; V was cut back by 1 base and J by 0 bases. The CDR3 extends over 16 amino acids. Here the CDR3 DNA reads TGCGCCAGCAGCCAAGTCCTAGCGGGAAGCACAGATACGCAGTATTTT. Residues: CASSQVLAGSTDTQYF.

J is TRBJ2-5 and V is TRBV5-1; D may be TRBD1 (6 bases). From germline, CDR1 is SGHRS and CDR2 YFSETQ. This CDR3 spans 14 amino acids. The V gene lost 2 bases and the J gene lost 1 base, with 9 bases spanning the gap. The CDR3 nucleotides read TGCGCCAGCAGCTTCAGGGGTTTCCAAGAGACCCAGTACTTC. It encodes CASSFRGFQETQYF.

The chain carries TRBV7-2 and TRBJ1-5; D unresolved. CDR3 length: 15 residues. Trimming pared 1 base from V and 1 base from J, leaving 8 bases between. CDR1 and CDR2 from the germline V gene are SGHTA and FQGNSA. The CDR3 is CASSLVIMSNQPQHF. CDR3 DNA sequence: TGTGCCAGCAGCTTAGTTATAATGAGCAATCAGCCCCAGCATTTT.

CDR3 in amino acids: CASSLNLGLAVRGTGELFF. CDR3 nucleotides: TGTGCCAGCAGCTTAAATCTGGGACTAGCGGTGCGGGGCACCGGGGAGCTGTTTTTT. The gene calls are TRBV7-8 and TRBJ2-2; 11 nucleotides agree with TRBD2. The CDR3 runs to 19 residues. Germline lookup yields CDR1 SGHVS and CDR2 FQNEAQ. Trimming at V came to 2 bases and at J to 4 bases, leaving 12 bases not matched to a gene. Full variable domain (rest looked up from reference TRBV7-8 and TRBJ2-2): GAGVSQSPRYKVAKRGQDVALRCDPISGHVSLFWYQQALGQGPEFLTYFQNEAQLDKSGLPSDRFFAERPEGSVSTLKIQRTQQEDSAVYLCASSLNLGLAVRGTGELFFGEGSRLTVL.

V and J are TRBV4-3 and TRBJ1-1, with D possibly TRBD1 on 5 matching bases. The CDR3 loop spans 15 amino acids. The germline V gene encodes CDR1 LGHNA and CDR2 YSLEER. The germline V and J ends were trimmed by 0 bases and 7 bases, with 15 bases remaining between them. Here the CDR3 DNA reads TGCGCCAGCAGCCAAGATTCGAGATGGCAGGGTGAAGCTTTCTTT. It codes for CASSQDSRWQGEAFF.

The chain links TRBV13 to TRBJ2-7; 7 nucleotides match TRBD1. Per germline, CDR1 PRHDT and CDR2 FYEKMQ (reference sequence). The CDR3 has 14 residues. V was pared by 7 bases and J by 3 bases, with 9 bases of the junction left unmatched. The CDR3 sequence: CASTLNDRDYEQYF. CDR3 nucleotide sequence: TGTGCCAGCACACTAAACGACAGGGACTACGAGCAGTACTTC.

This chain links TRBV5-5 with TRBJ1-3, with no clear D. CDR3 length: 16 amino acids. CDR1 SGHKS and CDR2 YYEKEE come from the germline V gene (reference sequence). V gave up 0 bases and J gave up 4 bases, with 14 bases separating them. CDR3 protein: CASSLGGRGVGNTIYF. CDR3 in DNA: TGTGCCAGCAGCTTGGGTGGCCGGGGAGTGGGAAACACCATATATTTT.

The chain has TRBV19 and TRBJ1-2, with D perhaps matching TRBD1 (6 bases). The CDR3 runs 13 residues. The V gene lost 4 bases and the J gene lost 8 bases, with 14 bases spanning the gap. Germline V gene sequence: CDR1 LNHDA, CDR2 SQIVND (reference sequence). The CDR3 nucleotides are TGTGCCAGTAGTAGGGCCCCGGGGGGCGGCTACACCTTC. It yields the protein CASSRAPGGGYTF. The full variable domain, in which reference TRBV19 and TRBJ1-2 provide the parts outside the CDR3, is DGGITQSPKYLFRKEGQNVTLSCEQNLNHDAMYWYRQDPGQGLRLIYYSQIVNDFQKGDIAEGYSVSREKKESFPLTVTSAQKNPTAFYLCASSRAPGGGYTFGSGTRLTVV.

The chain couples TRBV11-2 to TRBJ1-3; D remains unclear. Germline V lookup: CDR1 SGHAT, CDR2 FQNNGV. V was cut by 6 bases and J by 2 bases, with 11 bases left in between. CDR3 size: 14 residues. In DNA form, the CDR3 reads TGTGCCAGCAGTGTTCAGGTCGCTGGAAACACCATATATTTT. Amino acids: CASSVQVAGNTIYF. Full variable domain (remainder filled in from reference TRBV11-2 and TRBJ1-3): EAGVAQSPRYKIIEKRQSVAFWCNPISGHATLYWYQQILGQGPKLLIQFQNNGVVDDSQLPKDRFSAERLKGVDSTLKIQPAKLEDSAVYLCASSVQVAGNTIYFGEGSWLTVV.

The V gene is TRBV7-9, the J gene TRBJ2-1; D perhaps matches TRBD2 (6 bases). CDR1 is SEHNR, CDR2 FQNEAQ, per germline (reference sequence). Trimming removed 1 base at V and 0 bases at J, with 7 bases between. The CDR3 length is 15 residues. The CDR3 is CASSLDGSSYNEQFF. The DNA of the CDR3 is TGTGCCAGCAGCTTAGACGGGAGCTCCTACAATGAGCAGTTCTTC.

CDR3 nucleotides: TGTGCCAGCGGGACTAGCGGGAACACCGGGGAGCTGTTTTTT. Translated: CASGTSGNTGELFF. The V call is TRBV2, the J call TRBJ2-2; 11 bases map to TRBD2. The trim removed 8 bases at V and 1 base at J, leaving 0 bases unmatched. The CDR3 covers 14 residues. Germline-derived CDR1 and CDR2 are SNHLY and FYNNEI.

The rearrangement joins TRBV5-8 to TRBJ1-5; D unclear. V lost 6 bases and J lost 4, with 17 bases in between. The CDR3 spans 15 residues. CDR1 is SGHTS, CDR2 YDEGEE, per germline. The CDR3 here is CASTLEGNRNQPQHF. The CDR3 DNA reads TGTGCCAGCACCCTGGAGGGTAATAGGAATCAGCCCCAGCATTTT.

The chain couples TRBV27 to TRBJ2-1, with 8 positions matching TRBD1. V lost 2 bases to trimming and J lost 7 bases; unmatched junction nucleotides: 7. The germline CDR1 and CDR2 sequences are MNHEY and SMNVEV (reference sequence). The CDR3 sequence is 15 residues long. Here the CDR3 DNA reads TGTGCCAGCAGTTTAATCGGCGACAGGGGAAATGAGCAGTTCTTC. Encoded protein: CASSLIGDRGNEQFF.

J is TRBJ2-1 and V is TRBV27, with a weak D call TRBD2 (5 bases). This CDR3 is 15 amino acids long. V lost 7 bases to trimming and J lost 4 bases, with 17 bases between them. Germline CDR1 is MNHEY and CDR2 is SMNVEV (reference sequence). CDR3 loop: CASIPPTRGYNEQFF. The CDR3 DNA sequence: TGTGCCAGCATACCACCGACCAGAGGGTACAATGAGCAGTTCTTC.

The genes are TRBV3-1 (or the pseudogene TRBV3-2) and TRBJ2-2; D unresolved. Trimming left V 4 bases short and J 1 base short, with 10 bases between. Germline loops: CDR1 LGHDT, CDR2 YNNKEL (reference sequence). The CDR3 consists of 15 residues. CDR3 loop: CASSPLTWNTGELFF. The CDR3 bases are TGTGCCAGCAGCCCCCTTACTTGGAACACCGGGGAGCTGTTTTTT.

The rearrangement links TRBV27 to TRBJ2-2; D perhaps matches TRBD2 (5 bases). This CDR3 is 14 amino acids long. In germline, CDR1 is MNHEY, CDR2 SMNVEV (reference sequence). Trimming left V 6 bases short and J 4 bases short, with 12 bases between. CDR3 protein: CASRLSGLTGELFF. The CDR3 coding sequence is TGTGCCAGCAGACTCAGCGGACTCACCGGGGAGCTGTTTTTT.

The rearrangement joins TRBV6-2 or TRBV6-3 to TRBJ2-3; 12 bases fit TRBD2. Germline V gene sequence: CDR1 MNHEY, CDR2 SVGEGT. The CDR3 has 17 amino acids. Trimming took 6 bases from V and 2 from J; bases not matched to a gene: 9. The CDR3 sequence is CASSPRLAGVTTDTQYF. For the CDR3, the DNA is TGTGCCAGCAGCCCCCGACTAGCGGGAGTGACCACAGATACGCAGTATTTT.

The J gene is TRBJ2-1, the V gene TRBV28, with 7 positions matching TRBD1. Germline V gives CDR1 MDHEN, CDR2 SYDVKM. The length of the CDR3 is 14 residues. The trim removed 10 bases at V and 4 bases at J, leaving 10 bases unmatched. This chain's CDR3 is CATHRDSLYNEQFF. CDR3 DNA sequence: TGTGCCACTCACCGGGACAGCCTGTACAATGAGCAGTTCTTC.

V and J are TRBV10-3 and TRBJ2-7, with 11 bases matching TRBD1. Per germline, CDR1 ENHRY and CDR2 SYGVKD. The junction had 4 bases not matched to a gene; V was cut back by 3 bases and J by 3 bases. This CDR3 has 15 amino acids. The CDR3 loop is CAISERGTGGYEQYF. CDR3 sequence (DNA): TGTGCCATCAGTGAAAGAGGGACAGGGGGCTACGAGCAGTACTTC.

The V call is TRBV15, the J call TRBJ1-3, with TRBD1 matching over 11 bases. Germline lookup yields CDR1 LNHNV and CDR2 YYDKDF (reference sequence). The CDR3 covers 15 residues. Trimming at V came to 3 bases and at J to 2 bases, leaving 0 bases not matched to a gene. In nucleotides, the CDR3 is TGTGCCACCAGCAGGGACAGGGGGCCTGGAAACACCATATATTTT. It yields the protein CATSRDRGPGNTIYF.